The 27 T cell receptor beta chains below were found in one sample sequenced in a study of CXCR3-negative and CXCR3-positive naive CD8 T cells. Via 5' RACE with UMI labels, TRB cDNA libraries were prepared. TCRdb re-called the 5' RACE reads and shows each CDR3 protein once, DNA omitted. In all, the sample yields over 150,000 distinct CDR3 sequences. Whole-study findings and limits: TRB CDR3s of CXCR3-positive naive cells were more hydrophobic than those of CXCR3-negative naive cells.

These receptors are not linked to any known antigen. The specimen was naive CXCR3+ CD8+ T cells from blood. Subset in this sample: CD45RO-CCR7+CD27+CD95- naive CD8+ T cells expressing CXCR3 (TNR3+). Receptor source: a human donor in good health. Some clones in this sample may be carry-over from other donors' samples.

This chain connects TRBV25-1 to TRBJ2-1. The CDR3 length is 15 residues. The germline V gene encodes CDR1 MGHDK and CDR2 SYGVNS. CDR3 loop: CASSESPGVLNEQFF.

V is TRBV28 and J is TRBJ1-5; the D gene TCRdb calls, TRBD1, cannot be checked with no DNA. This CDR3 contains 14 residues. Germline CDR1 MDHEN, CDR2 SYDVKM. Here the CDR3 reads CASSSDSYNQPQHF.

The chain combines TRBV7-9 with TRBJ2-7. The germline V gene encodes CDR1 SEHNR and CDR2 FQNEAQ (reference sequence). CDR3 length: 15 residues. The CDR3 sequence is CASSLAYEYSYERYF.

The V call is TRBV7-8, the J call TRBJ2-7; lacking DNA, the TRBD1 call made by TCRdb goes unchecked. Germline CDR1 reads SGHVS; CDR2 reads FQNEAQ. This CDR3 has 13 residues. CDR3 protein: CASAGGQSYEQYF. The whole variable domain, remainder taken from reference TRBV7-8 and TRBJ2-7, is GAGVSQSPRYKVAKRGQDVALRCDPISGHVSLFWYQQALGQGPEFLTYFQNEAQLDKSGLPSDRFFAERPEGSVSTLKIQRTQQEDSAVYLCASAGGQSYEQYFGPGTRLTVT.

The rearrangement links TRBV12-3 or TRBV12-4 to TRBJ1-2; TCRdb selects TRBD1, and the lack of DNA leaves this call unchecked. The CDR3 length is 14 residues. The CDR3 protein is CASRGQGLYYGYTF.

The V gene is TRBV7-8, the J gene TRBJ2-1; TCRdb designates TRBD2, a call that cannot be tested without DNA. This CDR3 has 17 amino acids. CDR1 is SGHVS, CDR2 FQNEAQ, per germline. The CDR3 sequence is CASREASGTHSYNEQFF.

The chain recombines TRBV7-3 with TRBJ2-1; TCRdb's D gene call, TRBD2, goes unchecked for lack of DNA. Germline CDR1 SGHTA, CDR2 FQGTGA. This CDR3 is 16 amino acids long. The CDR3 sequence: CASSLIFGGSGDEQFF.

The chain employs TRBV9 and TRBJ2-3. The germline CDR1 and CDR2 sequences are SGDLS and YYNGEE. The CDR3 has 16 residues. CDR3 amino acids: CASSVAVKASTDTQYF.

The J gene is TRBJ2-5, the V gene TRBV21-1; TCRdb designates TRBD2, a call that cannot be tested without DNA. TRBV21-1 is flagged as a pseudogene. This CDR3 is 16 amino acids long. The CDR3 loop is CASASPGLADVETQYF.

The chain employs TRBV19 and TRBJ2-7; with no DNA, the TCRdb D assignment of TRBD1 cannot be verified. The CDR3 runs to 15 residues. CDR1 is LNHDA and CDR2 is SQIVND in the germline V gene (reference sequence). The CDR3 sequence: CASSTRRGVTYEQYF.

The CDR3 reads CASSLAAGTGTDTQYF. The chain combines TRBV12-3 or TRBV12-4 with TRBJ2-3; TCRdb's D gene call, TRBD1, goes unchecked for lack of DNA. The length of the CDR3 is 16 residues.

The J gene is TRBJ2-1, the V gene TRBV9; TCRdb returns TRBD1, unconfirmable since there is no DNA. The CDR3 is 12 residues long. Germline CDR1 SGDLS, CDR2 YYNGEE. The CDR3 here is CASSAQGHEQFF.

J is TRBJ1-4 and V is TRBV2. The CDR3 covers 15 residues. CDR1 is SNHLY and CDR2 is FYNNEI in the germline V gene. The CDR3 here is CASYLGGLGGEKLFF.

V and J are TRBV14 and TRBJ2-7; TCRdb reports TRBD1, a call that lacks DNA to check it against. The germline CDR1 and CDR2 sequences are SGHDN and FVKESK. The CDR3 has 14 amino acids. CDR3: CASSPTGTVGEQYF.

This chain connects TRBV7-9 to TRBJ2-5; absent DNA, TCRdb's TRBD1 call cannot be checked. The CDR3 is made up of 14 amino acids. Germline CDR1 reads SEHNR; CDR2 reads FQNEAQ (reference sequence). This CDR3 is CASSGPTVQETQYF.

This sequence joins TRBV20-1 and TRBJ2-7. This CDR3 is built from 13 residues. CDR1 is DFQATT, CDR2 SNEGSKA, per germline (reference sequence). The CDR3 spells CSARGRENYEQYF.

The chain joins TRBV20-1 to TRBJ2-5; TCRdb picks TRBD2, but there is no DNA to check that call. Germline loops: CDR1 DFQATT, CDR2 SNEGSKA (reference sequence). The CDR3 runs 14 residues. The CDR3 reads CSATTEAGQETQYF.

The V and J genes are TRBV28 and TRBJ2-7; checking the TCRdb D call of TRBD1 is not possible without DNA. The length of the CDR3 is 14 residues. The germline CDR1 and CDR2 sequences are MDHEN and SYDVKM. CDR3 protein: CASGLGGSSYEQYF.

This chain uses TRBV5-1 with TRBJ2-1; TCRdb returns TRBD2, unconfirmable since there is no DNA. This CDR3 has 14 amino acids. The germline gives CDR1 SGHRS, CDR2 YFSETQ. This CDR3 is CASNPGTSLNEQFF.

The CDR3 here is CASSLLRRGGETQYF. V and J are TRBV7-7 and TRBJ2-5; the TCRdb call, TRBD1, lacks DNA for checking. This CDR3 spans 15 amino acids. Germline V gene data show CDR1 as SSHAT and CDR2 as FNYEAQ (reference sequence).

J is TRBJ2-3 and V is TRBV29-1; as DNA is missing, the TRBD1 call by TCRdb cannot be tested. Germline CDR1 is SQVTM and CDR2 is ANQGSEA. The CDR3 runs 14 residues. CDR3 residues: CSVEALQGPDTQYF.

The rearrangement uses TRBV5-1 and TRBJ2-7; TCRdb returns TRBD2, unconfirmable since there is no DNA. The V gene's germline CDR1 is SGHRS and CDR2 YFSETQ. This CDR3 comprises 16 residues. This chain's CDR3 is CASSFGISGGAYEQYF.

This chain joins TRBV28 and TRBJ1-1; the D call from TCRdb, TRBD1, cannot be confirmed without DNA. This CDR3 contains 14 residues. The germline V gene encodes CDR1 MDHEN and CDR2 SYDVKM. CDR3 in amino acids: CASSQQGVNTEAFF. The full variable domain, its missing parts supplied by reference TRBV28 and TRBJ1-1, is DVKVTQSSRYLVKRTGEKVFLECVQDMDHENMFWYRQDPGLGLRLIYFSYDVKMKEKGDIPEGYSVSREKKERFSLILESASTNQTSMYLCASSQQGVNTEAFFGQGTRLTVV.

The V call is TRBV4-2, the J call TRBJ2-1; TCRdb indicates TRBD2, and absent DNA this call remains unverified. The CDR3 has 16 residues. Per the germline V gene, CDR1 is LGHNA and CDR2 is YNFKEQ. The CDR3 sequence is CASSPRGGGSYNEQFF.

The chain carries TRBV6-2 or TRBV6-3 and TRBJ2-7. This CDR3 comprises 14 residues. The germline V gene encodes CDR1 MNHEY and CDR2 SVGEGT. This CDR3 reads CASSYVGAFSEQYF.

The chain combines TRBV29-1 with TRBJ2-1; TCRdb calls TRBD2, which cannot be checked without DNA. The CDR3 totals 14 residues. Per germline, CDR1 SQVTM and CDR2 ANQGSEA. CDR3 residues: CSVEVARGSYEQFF.

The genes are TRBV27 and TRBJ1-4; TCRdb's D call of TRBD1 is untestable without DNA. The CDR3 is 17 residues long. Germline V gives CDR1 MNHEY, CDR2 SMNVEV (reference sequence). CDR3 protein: CASSLSDVGHLNEKLFF.